Below, 21 T cell receptor beta chains from the same sample are listed, as sequenced in a study of cytomegalovirus exposure and HLA in healthy donors. This PCR relied on a set of 60 Vbeta primers and 13 Jbeta primers. Data came from immunoSEQ multiplex PCR; TCRdb stores just in-frame clones and leaves some out. The sample includes 150,000 to 200,000 clones, around 79% of them seen just once. Sequences were obtained from PBMCs. All receptors come from a woman aged 50 to 65 in good health and CMV-seronegative.

J is TRBJ1-6 and V is TRBV5-1; tentative D call: TRBD1 (6 bases). Looked up from germline, CDR1 is SGHRS and CDR2 is YFSETQ. V was trimmed by 4 bases and J by 7 bases, leaving 15 bases between them. The CDR3 loop spans 15 amino acids. CDR3 nucleotides: TGCGCCAGCAGCGGGACCCCAGGGGTGAATTCACCCCTCCACTTT. Translated: CASSGTPGVNSPLHF.

V gene TRBV5-4 combines with J gene TRBJ2-2; 7 bases are a match to TRBD1. The V gene end was trimmed by 4 bases and the J gene end by 2 bases; junction bases not matched to a gene: 11. Germline values: CDR1 SGHNT, CDR2 YYREEE (reference sequence). The CDR3 spans 17 residues. CDR3 bases: TGTGCCAGCAGCCCCGAATTACAGGGGATAAACACCGGGGAGCTGTTTTTT. Its protein is CASSPELQGINTGELFF. The full variable domain, with the rest looked up from reference TRBV5-4 and TRBJ2-2, is ETGVTQSPTHLIKTRGQQVTLRCSSQSGHNTVSWYQQALGQGPQFIFQYYREEENGRGNFPPRFSGLQFPNYSSELNVNALELDDSALYLCASSPELQGINTGELFFGEGSRLTVL.

V is TRBV10-3 and J is TRBJ2-7; D possibly corresponds to TRBD1 (6 bases). Germline values: CDR1 ENHRY, CDR2 SYGVKD. The CDR3 is 13 amino acids. Trimming removed 10 bases from V and 1 base from J, with 14 bases in between. The CDR3 sequence: CATSSDSSYEQYF. The CDR3 DNA follows: TGTGCCACCTCCTCGGACAGTTCCTACGAGCAGTACTTC.

The rearrangement links TRBV29-1 to TRBJ2-7; D perhaps matches TRBD1 (6 bases). V lost 4 bases and J 3 bases, leaving 10 bases between the germline ends. The CDR3 loop spans 12 amino acids. CDR1 and CDR2 (germline): SQVTM, ANQGSEA. The CDR3 spells CSVGDTNYEQYF. The CDR3 DNA sequence: TGCAGCGTTGGGGACACCAACTACGAGCAGTACTTC.

The V call is TRBV28, the J call TRBJ2-7; 7 bases align to TRBD1. The CDR3 totals 13 residues. The germline CDR1 and CDR2 sequences are MDHEN and SYDVKM. V dropped 7 bases and J dropped 1; count of bases not matched to a gene: 4. This chain's CDR3 is CASIDRASYEQYF. As DNA, the CDR3 is TGTGCCAGCATAGACAGGGCGTCCTACGAGCAGTACTTC.

This clone was picked up one time. V and J are TRBV19 and TRBJ1-5; D is undetermined. This CDR3 comprises 14 residues. From germline, CDR1 is LNHDA and CDR2 SQIVND (reference sequence). V shed 3 bases and J shed 2 bases, with 8 bases lying between them. This CDR3 reads CASSIGVGNQPQHF. DNA of the CDR3: TGTGCCAGTAGTATCGGGGTGGGCAATCAGCCCCAGCATTTT.

This clone was detected only a few times. The J gene is TRBJ1-3, the V gene TRBV11-2; the D gene is possibly TRBD1 (5 bases). The germline V gene has CDR1 SGHAT and CDR2 FQNNGV. The V end was cut by 1 base, the J end by 2 bases, with 18 bases between. CDR3 length equals 18 residues. CDR3 region: CASSLGSLRGNAGNTIYF. CDR3 in DNA: TGTGCCAGCAGCTTAGGCAGCCTACGGGGGAACGCTGGAAACACCATATATTTT.

This sequence joins TRBV7-2 and TRBJ2-7, with a tentative D call TRBD2 (7 bases). The CDR3 length is 16 residues. The ends were cut back, 1 base at V and 3 bases at J, with 16 bases in the middle. Germline V gene data show CDR1 as SGHTA and CDR2 as FQGNSA. CDR3 nucleotides: TGTGCCAGCAGCTTAGGGGGGGCGGGGGAAAACTACGAGCAGTACTTC. Residues: CASSLGGAGENYEQYF.

V and J are TRBV28 and TRBJ1-2; the D is unclear. Germline V CDR1 and CDR2: MDHEN, SYDVKM. This CDR3 comprises 13 residues. V lost 3 bases and J lost 2, with 7 bases in between. The CDR3: CASSLATNYGYTF. As DNA, the CDR3 is TGTGCCAGCAGTTTGGCCACAAACTATGGCTACACCTTC.

The chain recombines TRBV6-5 with TRBJ2-2; TRBD1 aligns across 8 bases. Germline CDR1 is MNHEY and CDR2 is SVGAGI. V shed 6 bases and J 1 base; nucleotides not matched to a gene: 4. The CDR3 extends over 15 amino acids. The chain's CDR3 is CASSTTGGNTGELFF. The DNA of the CDR3 is TGTGCCAGCAGCACCACAGGGGGGAACACCGGGGAGCTGTTTTTT.

The chain employs TRBV29-1 and TRBJ1-4; D may be TRBD1 (5 bases). The CDR3 length is 14 residues. With 6 bases removed from V and 3 bases from J, the gap between germline ends came to 14 bases. CDR1 is SQVTM and CDR2 is ANQGSEA in the germline V gene. The CDR3 nucleotides are TGCAGCGTCCGGAGGGGATGGGCTAATGAAAAACTGTTTTTT. It encodes CSVRRGWANEKLFF.

The chain combines TRBV6-6 with TRBJ2-5; no clear D gene. The J call may be in error: the DNA end matches TRBJ2-7 better. The CDR3 totals 14 residues. Germline V gives CDR1 MNHNY, CDR2 SVGAGI (reference sequence). The CDR3 reads CASSSPTETYEQYF. The CDR3 DNA sequence: TGTGCCAGCAGTTCCCCGACTGAGACCTACGAGCAGTACTTC.

Worth noting for this clone: Relative to the germline gene, one junction end is altered; a read error may explain this. V and J are TRBV7-9 and TRBJ2-2, with a tentative D call TRBD1 (5 bases). Germline CDR1 is SEHNR and CDR2 is FQNEAQ (reference sequence). This CDR3 spans 15 amino acids. CDR3 sequence reads: CSSSLDAQGTGELFF. In DNA form, the CDR3 reads TGTTCCAGCAGCTTAGACGCCCAGGGCACCGGGGAGCTGTTTTTT.

The gene calls are TRBV19 and TRBJ1-2; D is ambiguous. The CDR3 is 10 residues long. Germline loops: CDR1 LNHDA, CDR2 SQIVND (reference sequence). Trimming shortened V by 10 bases and J by 0 bases, and 3 bases separated the two germline ends. The CDR3 DNA reads as TGTGCCACCTCTAACTATGGCTACACCTTC. Its protein is CATSNYGYTF.

Here the CDR3 DNA reads TGCGCCAGCAGTGAGTCTGCCTTCGGACAGACCTACGAGCAGTACTTC. The encoded protein is CASSESAFGQTYEQYF. The rearrangement links TRBV10-2 to TRBJ2-7; maybe TRBD1 (6 bases). V lost 0 bases and J 2 bases, leaving 14 bases between the germline ends. The CDR3 sequence is 16 residues long. Germline V gives CDR1 WSHSY, CDR2 SAAADI.

The V and J genes are TRBV6-1 and TRBJ1-2; TRBD1 agrees at 7 bases. The germline V gene encodes CDR1 MNHNS and CDR2 SASEGT. Unmatched junction bases numbered 7, after V lost 9 bases and J lost 3 bases. The CDR3 loop spans 13 amino acids. CDR3 amino acids: CASQRDRYYGYTF. CDR3 nucleotide sequence: TGTGCCAGTCAAAGGGACAGATACTATGGCTACACCTTC.

V gene TRBV18 combines with J gene TRBJ2-1; D might be TRBD1 (6 bases). The CDR3 has 12 amino acids. From germline, CDR1 is KGHSH and CDR2 LQKENI. Between the trimmed V and J ends, which lost 5 bases and 7 bases, there was a span of 9 bases. For the CDR3, the DNA is TGTGCCAGCTCAGAACAGGGAAATGAGCAGTTCTTC. It codes for CASSEQGNEQFF.

The chain uses TRBV28 and TRBJ2-5; 7 positions match TRBD2. The V gene end was trimmed by 5 bases and the J gene end by 5 bases; junction bases not matched to a gene: 17. Germline values: CDR1 MDHEN, CDR2 SYDVKM. This CDR3 comprises 17 residues. CDR3 in amino acids: CASSGGDGREIRETQYF. In DNA form, the CDR3 reads TGTGCCAGCAGTGGGGGGGACGGGCGGGAGATCAGGGAGACCCAGTACTTC. The entire variable domain, with the rest obtained from reference TRBV28 and TRBJ2-5, is as follows: DVKVTQSSRYLVKRTGEKVFLECVQDMDHENMFWYRQDPGLGLRLIYFSYDVKMKEKGDIPEGYSVSREKKERFSLILESASTNQTSMYLCASSGGDGREIRETQYFGPGTRLLVL.

The rearrangement links TRBV6-4 to TRBJ1-2, with TRBD1 as a possible D gene (5 bases). CDR3 length: 11 amino acids. The V and J ends lost 4 bases and 14 bases respectively, with 14 bases between them. The germline V gene has CDR1 MRHNA and CDR2 SNTAGT. The CDR3 bases are TGTGCCAGCAGTGTCAGCGGGACCCCTACCTTC. The encoded protein is CASSVSGTPTF.

This chain links TRBV7-2 with TRBJ1-1; 9 bases map to TRBD1. Germline lookup yields CDR1 SGHTA and CDR2 FQGNSA. The CDR3 contains 15 residues. V lost 3 bases and J lost 6; bases outside the gene matches: 8. Written as DNA, the CDR3 is TGTGCCAGCAGCTTGAACAGGGGGCGCTTGGCTGAAGCTTTCTTT. It yields the protein CASSLNRGRLAEAFF.

The chain is built from TRBV27 and TRBJ2-3; no firm D call. Germline V gives CDR1 MNHEY, CDR2 SMNVEV (reference sequence). The CDR3 length is 18 residues. Trimming left V 6 bases short and J 0 bases short, with 22 bases between. CDR3 loop: CASSLGRFGGASTDTQYF. The CDR3 bases are TGTGCCAGCAGCCTAGGCCGTTTTGGCGGCGCCAGCACAGATACGCAGTATTTT.